The clone carrying this T cell receptor beta chain has only a few counts. The data belong to a study of blood T cell repertoires in COVID-19. Overall study context: Samples of COVID-19 (acute and convalescent) were obtained from the United States, Italy and Spain.

Produced via immunoSEQ multiplex PCR; TCRdb's table is partial and in-frame only. The table has 66,000 or so clones, 86% seen once. The sequenced sample was peripheral blood. The sequence was collected from a man aged 50 or older with active COVID-19.

The CDR3 loop reads CASSSDYGYTF. CDR3 sequence (DNA): TGTGCCAGCAGCTCAGACTATGGCTACACCTTC. The V and J genes are TRBV7-9 and TRBJ1-2; no clear D. V lost 4 bases and J lost 3, with 3 bases in between. Germline V gene lookup returns CDR1 SEHNR and CDR2 FQNEAQ (reference sequence). This CDR3 has 11 residues.